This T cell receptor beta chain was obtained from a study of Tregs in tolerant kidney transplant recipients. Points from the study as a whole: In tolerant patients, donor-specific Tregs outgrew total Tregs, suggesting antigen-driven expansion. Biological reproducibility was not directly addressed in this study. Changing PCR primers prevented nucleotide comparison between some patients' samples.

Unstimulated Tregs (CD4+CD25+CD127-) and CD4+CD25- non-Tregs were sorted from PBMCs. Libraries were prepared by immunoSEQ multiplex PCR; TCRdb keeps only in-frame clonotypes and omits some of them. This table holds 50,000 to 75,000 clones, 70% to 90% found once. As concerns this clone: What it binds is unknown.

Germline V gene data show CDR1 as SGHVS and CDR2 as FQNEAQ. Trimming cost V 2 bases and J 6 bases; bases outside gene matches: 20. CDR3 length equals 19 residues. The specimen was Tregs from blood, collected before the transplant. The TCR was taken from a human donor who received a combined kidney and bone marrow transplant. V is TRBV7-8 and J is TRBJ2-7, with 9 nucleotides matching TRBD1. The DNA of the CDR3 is TGTGCCAGCAGCTTAATACAGGGGGCGCGGTTCGGCCAAATGTTCGAGCAGTACTTC. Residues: CASSLIQGARFGQMFEQYF.